This T cell receptor beta chain appears in the sequencing data of a study of cytomegalovirus exposure and HLA in healthy donors. The study's findings and limits: Cytomegalovirus association was listed for 150 to 200 TCR beta chains.

PCR involved 60 Vbeta and 13 Jbeta primers. The protocol was immunoSEQ multiplex PCR, while the TCRdb copy is restricted to in-frame clones and leaves out a portion. The table records 200,000 or so clones, around 82% of them present only once. CDR1 SGHAT and CDR2 FQNNGV come from the germline V gene. This CDR3 spans 13 amino acids. V lost 2 bases and J 2 bases, leaving 7 bases between the germline ends. Turning to this clone: Antigen specificity is unknown.

The TCR originated in a boy aged 10-17 years in good health and CMV-seronegative. Material: PBMCs. The V and J genes are TRBV11-2 and TRBJ2-7; D is uncertain. CDR3 sequence: CASSLIQTYEQYF. The CDR3 DNA reads TGTGCCAGCAGCTTAATCCAGACCTACGAGCAGTACTTC.